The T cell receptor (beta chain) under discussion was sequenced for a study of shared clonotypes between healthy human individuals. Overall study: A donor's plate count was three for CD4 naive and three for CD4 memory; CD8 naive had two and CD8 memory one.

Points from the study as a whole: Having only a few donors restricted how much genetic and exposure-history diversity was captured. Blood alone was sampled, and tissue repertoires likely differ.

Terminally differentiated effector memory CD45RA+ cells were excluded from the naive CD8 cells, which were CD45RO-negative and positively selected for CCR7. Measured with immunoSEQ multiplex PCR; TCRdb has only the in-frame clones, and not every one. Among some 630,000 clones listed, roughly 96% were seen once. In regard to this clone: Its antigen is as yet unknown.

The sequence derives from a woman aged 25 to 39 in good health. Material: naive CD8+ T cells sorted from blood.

CDR3 sequence: CASRRGYAKNIQYF. The CDR3 nucleotides read TGCGCCAGCAGGCGGGGGTATGCCAAAAACATTCAGTACTTC. The chain recombines TRBV5-1 with TRBJ2-4; 7 nucleotides agree with TRBD2. Trimming cost V 5 bases and J 1 base; bases outside gene matches: 3. The germline gives CDR1 SGHRS, CDR2 YFSETQ. This CDR3 contains 14 residues.